These T cell receptor beta chains were read from a single sample in a study of blood T cells in healthy people across ages. TCRdb reprocessed the 5' RACE reads via MiXCR and lists one record per CDR3 protein. The data show approximately 790,000 distinct CDR3 sequences, approximately 65% seen once. The sequencing input was blood. All receptors come from a man aged 25 to 45 in good health. Each CDR3 is given with its conserved first and last residue. D genes are given only for firm matches. Only part of the rows carry a size: once, few, many, or a class if the clone is expanded.

V gene: TRBV20-1
D gene: TRBD1
J gene: TRBJ2-5
clone size: .
CDR3 protein: CSARGGQGTETQYF
CDR3 DNA: TGCAGTGCTAGGGGGGGACAGGGGACAGAGACCCAGTACTTC

V gene: TRBV29-1
D gene: .
J gene: TRBJ2-7
clone size: .
CDR3 protein: CSGITGISYEQYF
CDR3 DNA: TGCAGCGGGATTACAGGGATTTCCTACGAGCAGTACTTC

V gene: TRBV12-3/TRBV12-4
D gene: TRBD1
J gene: TRBJ1-4
clone size: few
CDR3 protein: CASSSQRTGDEKLFF
CDR3 DNA: TGTGCCAGCAGTTCCCAGAGGACAGGGGATGAAAAACTGTTTTTT

V gene: TRBV10-3
D gene: TRBD1
J gene: TRBJ2-3
clone size: .
CDR3 protein: CAISGQGADTQYF
CDR3 DNA: TGTGCCATCAGTGGACAGGGAGCAGATACGCAGTATTTT

V gene: TRBV5-1
D gene: .
J gene: TRBJ2-5
clone size: .
CDR3 protein: CASSRWGDQETQYF
CDR3 DNA: TGCGCCAGCAGCAGGTGGGGGGACCAAGAGACCCAGTACTTC

V gene: TRBV2
D gene: .
J gene: TRBJ1-5
clone size: .
CDR3 protein: CASSEFSPNQPQHF
CDR3 DNA: TGTGCCAGCAGTGAATTTAGCCCCAATCAGCCCCAGCATTTT

V gene: TRBV29-1
D gene: .
J gene: TRBJ2-7
clone size: .
CDR3 protein: CSVEDSVHGGIYEQYF
CDR3 DNA: TGCAGCGTTGAAGATTCCGTCCACGGGGGCATCTACGAGCAGTACTTC

V gene: TRBV7-2
D gene: TRBD2
J gene: TRBJ2-7
clone size: .
CDR3 protein: CASSVSGGVTSYEQYF
CDR3 DNA: TGTGCCAGCAGCGTTAGCGGGGGGGTCACCTCCTACGAGCAGTACTTC

V gene: TRBV11-2
D gene: .
J gene: TRBJ2-3
clone size: .
CDR3 protein: CASSLDPQGTTGTDTQYF
CDR3 DNA: TGTGCCAGCAGCTTAGATCCTCAAGGAACCACTGGCACAGATACGCAGTATTTT

V gene: TRBV4-3
D gene: .
J gene: TRBJ2-7
clone size: .
CDR3 protein: CASGQGVQIYEQYF
CDR3 DNA: TGCGCCAGCGGCCAAGGGGTACAGATCTACGAGCAGTACTTC

V gene: TRBV6-5
D gene: .
J gene: TRBJ2-3
clone size: .
CDR3 protein: CASSTGYTDTQYF
CDR3 DNA: TGTGCCAGCAGTACAGGGTACACAGATACGCAGTATTTT

V gene: TRBV7-2
D gene: .
J gene: TRBJ2-7
clone size: .
CDR3 protein: CASSRVAPYEQYF
CDR3 DNA: TGTGCCAGTTCAAGGGTGGCGCCCTACGAGCAGTACTTC

V gene: TRBV12-3/TRBV12-4
D gene: TRBD2
J gene: TRBJ2-5
clone size: .
CDR3 protein: CASSPTSGVLTQYF
CDR3 DNA: TGTGCCAGCAGCCCCACTAGCGGGGTTTTGACCCAGTACTTC

V gene: TRBV6-2/TRBV6-3
D gene: .
J gene: TRBJ1-5
clone size: once
CDR3 protein: CASSYTPHGNQPQHF
CDR3 DNA: TGTGCCAGCAGTTACACCCCTCACGGGAATCAGCCCCAGCATTTT

V gene: TRBV7-3
D gene: .
J gene: TRBJ2-6
clone size: .
CDR3 protein: CASSSENDNGGVSGANVLTF
CDR3 DNA: TGTGCCAGCAGCTCCGAGAACGATAACGGGGGTGTTTCTGGGGCCAACGTCCTGACTTTC

V gene: TRBV7-2
D gene: .
J gene: TRBJ2-6
clone size: once
CDR3 protein: CASSSSISSGANVLTF
CDR3 DNA: TGTGCCAGCAGCTCGAGCATTAGCTCTGGGGCCAACGTCCTGACTTTC

V gene: TRBV5-5
D gene: .
J gene: TRBJ2-3
clone size: .
CDR3 protein: CASSLVVTDTQYF
CDR3 DNA: TGTGCCAGCAGCTTGGTCGTCACAGATACGCAGTATTTT

V gene: TRBV29-1
D gene: .
J gene: TRBJ2-5
clone size: .
CDR3 protein: CSAGGQKKETQYF
CDR3 DNA: TGCAGCGCCGGGGGACAGAAAAAAGAGACCCAGTACTTC

V gene: TRBV6-6
D gene: .
J gene: TRBJ1-2
clone size: .
CDR3 protein: CASSYLGANYGYTF
CDR3 DNA: TGTGCCAGCAGTTACTTAGGAGCTAACTATGGCTACACCTTC

V gene: TRBV27
D gene: TRBD1
J gene: TRBJ1-5
clone size: few
CDR3 protein: CASSSSGTGGRSQPQHF
CDR3 DNA: TGTGCCAGCAGTTCATCCGGGACAGGGGGCCGAAGTCAGCCCCAGCATTTT

V gene: TRBV5-5
D gene: TRBD2
J gene: TRBJ2-3
clone size: .
CDR3 protein: CASSLAHRLAGGIDTQYF
CDR3 DNA: TGTGCCAGCAGCTTGGCCCACCGACTAGCGGGGGGAATCGATACGCAGTATTTT

V gene: TRBV7-9
D gene: TRBD1
J gene: TRBJ2-1
clone size: few
CDR3 protein: CASSPRQGDNEQFF
CDR3 DNA: TGTGCCAGCAGCCCCAGACAGGGGGACAATGAGCAGTTCTTC

V gene: TRBV29-1
D gene: .
J gene: TRBJ1-2
clone size: .
CDR3 protein: CSVGTDYGYTF
CDR3 DNA: TGCAGCGTCGGGACCGACTATGGCTACACCTTC

V gene: TRBV4-2
D gene: TRBD2
J gene: TRBJ2-5
clone size: .
CDR3 protein: CASSQDSGEGTQYF
CDR3 DNA: TGTGCCAGCAGCCAAGATAGCGGGGAAGGGACCCAGTACTTC

V gene: TRBV15
D gene: TRBD1
J gene: TRBJ2-1
clone size: .
CDR3 protein: CATSRTGVYNEQFF
CDR3 DNA: TGTGCCACCAGCAGGACAGGGGTATACAATGAGCAGTTCTTC

V gene: TRBV12-3/TRBV12-4
D gene: .
J gene: TRBJ2-3
clone size: .
CDR3 protein: CASSLSGRAVTDTQYF
CDR3 DNA: TGTGCCAGCAGTTTGAGTGGGCGGGCGGTCACAGATACGCAGTATTTT